The clone carrying this T cell receptor (beta chain) was found once. This sample is part of a study of T cell responses to AZD1222 COVID-19 vaccine. CDR3 size: 13 residues. V was pared by 5 bases and J by 4 bases, with 8 bases between. Produced via immunoSEQ multiplex PCR; TCRdb's table is partial and in-frame only. The repertoire holds around 99,000 clones, with about 90% as singletons. This clonotype was obtained from an adult in good health. The sequencing here drew on peripheral blood, taken on day 0 of AZD1222 vaccination. The V gene is TRBV12-3 or TRBV12-4, the J gene TRBJ2-2, with D perhaps TRBD1 (6 bases). CDR3 sequence reads: CASSNRVTGELFF. The CDR3 DNA is TGTGCCAGCAGTAACAGGGTCACCGGGGAGCTGTTTTTT.